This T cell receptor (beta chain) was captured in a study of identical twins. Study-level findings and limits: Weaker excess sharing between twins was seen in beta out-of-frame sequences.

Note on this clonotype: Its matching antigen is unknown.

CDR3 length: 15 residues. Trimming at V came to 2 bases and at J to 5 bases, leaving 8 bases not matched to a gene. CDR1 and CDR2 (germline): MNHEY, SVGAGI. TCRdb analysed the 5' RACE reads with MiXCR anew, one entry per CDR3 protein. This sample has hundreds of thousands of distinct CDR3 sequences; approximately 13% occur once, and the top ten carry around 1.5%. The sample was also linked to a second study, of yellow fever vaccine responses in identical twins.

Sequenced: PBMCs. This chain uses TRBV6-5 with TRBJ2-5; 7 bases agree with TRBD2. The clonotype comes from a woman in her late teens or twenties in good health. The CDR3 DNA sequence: TGTGCCAGCAGTTACCGTTTTGTACTAGCGGAGACCCAGTACTTC. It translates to CASSYRFVLAETQYF.